This T cell receptor (beta chain) originates from a study of graft-versus-host responses after intestinal transplantation. The assay was immunoSEQ multiplex PCR, and TCRdb's table has in-frame clones only and misses some. The sample shows 84,000 or so clones, around 90% of them seen only once. Note on this clone: Its antigen remains unidentified.

The receptor was isolated from a human donor who received an intestinal transplant. The sequencing used unstimulated CD4+ T cells sorted from spleen or lymph node cells, collected before intestinal transplant.

The CDR3 DNA follows: TGTGCCAGCAGTGAACCTAGCGGGATCCAAGAGACCCAGTACTTC. Translating gives CASSEPSGIQETQYF. The J gene is TRBJ2-5, the V gene TRBV2; 9 nucleotides match TRBD2. J gave up 1 base and V 2 bases, and 2 bases lay outside the gene matches. The germline CDR1 and CDR2 sequences are SNHLY and FYNNEI. This CDR3 has 15 amino acids.